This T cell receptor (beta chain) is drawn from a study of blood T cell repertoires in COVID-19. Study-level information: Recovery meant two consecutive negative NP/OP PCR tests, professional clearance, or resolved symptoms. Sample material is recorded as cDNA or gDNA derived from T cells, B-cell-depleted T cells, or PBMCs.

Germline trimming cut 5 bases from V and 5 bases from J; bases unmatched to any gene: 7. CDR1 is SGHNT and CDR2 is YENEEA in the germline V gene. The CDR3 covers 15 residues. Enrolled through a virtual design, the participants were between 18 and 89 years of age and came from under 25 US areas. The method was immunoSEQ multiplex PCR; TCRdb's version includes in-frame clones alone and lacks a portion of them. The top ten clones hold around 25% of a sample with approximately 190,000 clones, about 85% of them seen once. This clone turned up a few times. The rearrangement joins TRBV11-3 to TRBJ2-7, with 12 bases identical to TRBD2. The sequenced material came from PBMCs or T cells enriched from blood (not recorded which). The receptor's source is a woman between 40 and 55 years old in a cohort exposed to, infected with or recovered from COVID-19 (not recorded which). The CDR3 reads CASSLLAGGPNEQYF. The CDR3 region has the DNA TGTGCCAGCAGCCTGCTAGCGGGAGGGCCCAACGAGCAGTACTTC.